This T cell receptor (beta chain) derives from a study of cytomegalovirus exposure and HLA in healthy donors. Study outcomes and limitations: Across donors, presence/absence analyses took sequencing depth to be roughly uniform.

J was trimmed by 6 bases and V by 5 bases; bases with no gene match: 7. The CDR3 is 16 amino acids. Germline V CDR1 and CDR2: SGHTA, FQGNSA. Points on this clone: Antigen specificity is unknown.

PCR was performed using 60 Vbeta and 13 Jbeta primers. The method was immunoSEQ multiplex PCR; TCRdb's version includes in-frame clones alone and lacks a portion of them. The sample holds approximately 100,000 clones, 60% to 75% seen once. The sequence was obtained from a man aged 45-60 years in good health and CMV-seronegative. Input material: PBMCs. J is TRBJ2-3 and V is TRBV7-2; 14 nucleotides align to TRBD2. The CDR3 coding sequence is TGTGCCAGCAGCAAGACTAGCGGGAGGGCCTTGGATACGCAGTATTTT. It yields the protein CASSKTSGRALDTQYF.